The clone carrying this TCR beta chain has more than one count but fewer than ten. Antigen specificity is unknown. These data are taken from a study of human T cells and chemical hapten exposure. Study observations and caveats: Compared with pre-sensitization or healthy control sets, expanded TCRs clustered more.

Germline V gene lookup returns CDR1 SEHNR and CDR2 FQNEAQ (reference sequence). This CDR3 contains 16 residues. V shed 4 bases, J shed 4 bases, and the junction held 11 bases outside the gene matches. TCRdb used MiXCR to reprocess the RACE reads, holding one entry per CDR3 protein. The repertoire includes tens of thousands of distinct CDR3 sequences, roughly 12% of them detected once, and roughly 1.9% sits in the top ten. The time point was: pre-sensitization, week 0. As for treatment: therapeutic diphenylcyclopropenone sensitization with weekly scalp DPC. The authors extracted total RNA from unfractionated whole blood. Blood sampling occurred before each patch-test application. Suited to DPC and affected by alopecia, the donors ranged from 18 to 70 years old.

The chain recombines TRBV7-9 with TRBJ2-7, with 9 bases aligning to TRBD2. This receptor was obtained from a woman aged 40 to 50 with alopecia areata. Some clones in this sample may be carry-over from other donors' samples. The sample was whole blood, taken in connection with sensitization to the hapten diphenylcyclopropenone (DPC). The CDR3 DNA reads as TGTGCCAGCAGCTATAATCGGGCTAGCGGGGTATACGAGCAGTACTTC. Protein sequence: CASSYNRASGVYEQYF.